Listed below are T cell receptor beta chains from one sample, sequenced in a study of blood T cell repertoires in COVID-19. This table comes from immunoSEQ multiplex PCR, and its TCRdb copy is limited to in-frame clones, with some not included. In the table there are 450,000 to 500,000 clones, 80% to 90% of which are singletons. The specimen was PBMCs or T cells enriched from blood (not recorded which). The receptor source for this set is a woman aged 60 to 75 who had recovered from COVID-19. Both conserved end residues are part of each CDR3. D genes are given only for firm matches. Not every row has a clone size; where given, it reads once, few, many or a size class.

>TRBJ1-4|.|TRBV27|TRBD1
TGTGCCAGCAGTTATGTGGGACAGGGTGCCGCTAATGAAAAACTGTTTTTT
CASSYVGQGAANEKLFF
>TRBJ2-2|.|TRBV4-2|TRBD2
TGTGCCAGCAGCCAAGGGCTAGCGGGGGGGCCAACCGGGGAGCTGTTTTTT
CASSQGLAGGPTGELFF
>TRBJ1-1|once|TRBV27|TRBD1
TGTGCCAGCAGTTTTTACCGGGACAGTCCTGAAGCTTTCTTT
CASSFYRDSPEAFF
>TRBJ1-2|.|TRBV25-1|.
TGTGCCAGCAGTGACGCCCCTGGGGCCCAACAAGGAGGCTACACCTTC
CASSDAPGAQQGGYTF
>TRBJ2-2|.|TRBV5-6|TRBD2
TGTGCCAGCAGCCCCGGGGGAGGACTAGGTCCGAACACCGGGGAGCTGTTTTTT
CASSPGGGLGPNTGELFF
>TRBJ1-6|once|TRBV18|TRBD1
TGTGCCAGCTCACGGGACAGGGGGTATCGGGATTCACCCCTCCACTTT
CASSRDRGYRDSPLHF
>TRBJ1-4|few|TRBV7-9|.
TGTGCCAGCAGCTTAGGGGAGGCTAATGAAAAACTGTTTTTT
CASSLGEANEKLFF
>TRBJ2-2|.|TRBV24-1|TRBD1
TGTGCCACCAGCCCAACCGGGGACAGGGGTTTTGTCGGGGAGCTGTTTTTT
CATSPTGDRGFVGELFF
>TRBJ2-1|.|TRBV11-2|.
TGTGCCAGCAGCTTAGAGGGGGGGCCGGGTGAGCAGTTCTTC
CASSLEGGPGEQFF
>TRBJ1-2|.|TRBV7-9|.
TGTGCCAGCAGCTTTACAGGGACTAACTATGGCTACACCTTC
CASSFTGTNYGYTF
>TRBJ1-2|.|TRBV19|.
TGTGCCAGTAGTATAACAGGGTTTGACTATGGCTACACCTTC
CASSITGFDYGYTF
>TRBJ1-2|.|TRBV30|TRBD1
TGTGCCTGGAGTGCCCGGGACAGGGGGAGCTATGGCTACACCTTC
CAWSARDRGSYGYTF
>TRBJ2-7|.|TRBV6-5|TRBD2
TGTGCCAGCGGTCGCGGGGGATTCTACGAGCAGTACTTC
CASGRGGFYEQYF
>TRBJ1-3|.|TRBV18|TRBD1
TGTGCCAGCTCACCACGGACAGGGGGCCTATCTGGAAACACCATATATTTT
CASSPRTGGLSGNTIYF
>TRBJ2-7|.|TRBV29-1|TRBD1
TGCAGCGTTGGATTTCTGACAGGGGGCGTTCACGAGCAGTACTTC
CSVGFLTGGVHEQYF
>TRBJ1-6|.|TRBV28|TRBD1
TGTGCCAGTGACAGGGGGAGTAATTCACCCCTCCACTTT
CASDRGSNSPLHF
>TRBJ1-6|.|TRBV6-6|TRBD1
TGTGCCACCAATCTATCCCGGACAGGGCGCCATCCCTATAATTCACCCCTCCACTTT
CATNLSRTGRHPYNSPLHF
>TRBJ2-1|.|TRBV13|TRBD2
TGTGCCAGCAGCTGGGGAGGGAATTACAATGAGCAGTTCTTC
CASSWGGNYNEQFF
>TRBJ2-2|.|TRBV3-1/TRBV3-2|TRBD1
TGTGCCAGCAGCCGGGACAGGGCCGGGGAGCTGTTTTTT
CASSRDRAGELFF
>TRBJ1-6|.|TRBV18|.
TGTGCCAGCTCACCTTATCCAGGGGTTGATTCACCCCTCCACTTT
CASSPYPGVDSPLHF
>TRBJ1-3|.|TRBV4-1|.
TGCGCCAGCAGCACCGTCGGCGCGGCTAGCTCTGGAAACACCATATATTTT
CASSTVGAASSGNTIYF
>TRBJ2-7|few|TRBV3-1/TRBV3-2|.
TGTGCCAGCAGCCAAGCGGGTTCCCCCCTGAGGGAGCAGTACTTC
CASSQAGSPLREQYF
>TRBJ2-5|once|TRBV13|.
TGTGCCAGCAGCTTAGGTGCGGCCCAAGAGACCCAGTACTTC
CASSLGAAQETQYF
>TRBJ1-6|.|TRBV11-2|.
TGTGCCAGCAGCTCCGGTCCCGGGGGGTCACCCCTCCACTTT
CASSSGPGGSPLHF
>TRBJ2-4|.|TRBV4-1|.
TGCGCCAGCAGCCAAGACGGCGGAGTCTCAGGGGACATTCAGTACTTC
CASSQDGGVSGDIQYF
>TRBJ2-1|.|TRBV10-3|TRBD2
TGTGCCATCAGCGGACTAGCGGGGGTCAATGAGCAGTTCTTC
CAISGLAGVNEQFF
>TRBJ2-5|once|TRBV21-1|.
TGTGCCAGCAGCAACAGCAGGGGAGTGACCCAAGAGACCCAGTACTTC
CASSNSRGVTQETQYF
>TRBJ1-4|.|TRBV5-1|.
TGCGCCAGCAGCTTGGGGGCGGGGGAAAAACTGTTTTTT
CASSLGAGEKLFF
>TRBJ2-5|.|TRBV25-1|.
TGTGCCAGCAGTTGGGGACACTCCCAAGAGACCCAGTACTTC
CASSWGHSQETQYF
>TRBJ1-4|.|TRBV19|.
TGTGCCAGTTGGGACACTATTAATGAAAAACTGTTTTTT
CASWDTINEKLFF
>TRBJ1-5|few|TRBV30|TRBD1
TGTGCCTGGCAGGATCGACAGGGATATCAGCCCCAGCATTTT
CAWQDRQGYQPQHF
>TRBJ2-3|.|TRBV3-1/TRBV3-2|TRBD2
TGTGCCAGCAGCTTGACCACTAGCGGGGACCTCCCAGATACGCAGTATTTT
CASSLTTSGDLPDTQYF
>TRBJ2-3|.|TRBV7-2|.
TGTGCCAGCAGCTTGGGGCTAGCAGATACGCAGTATTTT
CASSLGLADTQYF
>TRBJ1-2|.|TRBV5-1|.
TGCGCCAGCAGGCGGGATGTGGCTAACTATGGCTACACCTTC
CASRRDVANYGYTF
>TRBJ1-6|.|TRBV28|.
TGTGCCAGCAGGAGCGTAGAGAATTCACCCCTCCACTTT
CASRSVENSPLHF
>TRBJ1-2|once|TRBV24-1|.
TGTGCCACCAGTGATTTCACAACTAACTATGGCTACACCTTC
CATSDFTTNYGYTF
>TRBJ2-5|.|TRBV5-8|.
TGTGCCAGCCGCCGCCGGTGGGGGCGCGAACAAGAGACCCAGTACTTC
CASRRRWGREQETQYF
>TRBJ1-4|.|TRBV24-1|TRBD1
TGTGCCACCAGTGATTCTCGACAGGGAGAAAAACTGTTTTTT
CATSDSRQGEKLFF